Following are 27 T cell receptor beta chains from one sample sequenced in a study of OX40 agonist ivuxolimab in advanced cancers. Clones were read by immunoSEQ multiplex PCR, and TCRdb kept only the in-frame ones, dropping some. The sample consists of roughly 13,000 clones, approximately 80% of them appearing once. Sequenced material: CD4+ or CD8+ T cells sorted from blood, taken in a trial of the OX40 agonist ivuxolimab. These receptors came from an adult with an advanced solid tumor such as melanoma, head and neck, liver or kidney cancer.

The rearrangement joins TRBV4-3 to TRBJ2-2, with D hard to call. Germline V CDR1 and CDR2: LGHNA, YSLEER. The CDR3 covers 12 residues. V was pared by 6 bases and J by 1 base, with 3 bases between. In DNA, the CDR3 is TGCGCCAGCAGGGGGAACACCGGGGAGCTGTTTTTT. This translates into CASRGNTGELFF.

V usage is TRBV19 and J usage is TRBJ2-7, with a weak D call TRBD2 (5 bases). In germline, CDR1 is LNHDA, CDR2 SQIVND (reference sequence). Trimming stripped 5 bases from V and 0 bases from J, with 5 bases between. This CDR3 is built from 12 residues. As DNA, the CDR3 is TGTGCCAGTAGTGCGGGCTCCTACGAGCAGTACTTC. Its protein product is CASSAGSYEQYF.

This chain joins TRBV12-5 and TRBJ2-1; D might be TRBD1 or TRBD2, each matching 5 bases. Germline-derived CDR1 and CDR2 are LGHNT and FRNRAP. V gave up 6 bases and J gave up 9 bases, with 18 bases separating them. The length of the CDR3 is 14 residues. The CDR3 here is CASGDDPEGFEQFF. CDR3 coding DNA: TGTGCTAGTGGCGATGATCCCGAGGGGTTTGAGCAGTTCTTC.

The V and J genes are TRBV9 and TRBJ2-1; D possibly matches TRBD1 or TRBD2 (6 bases each). The V gene lost 9 bases and the J gene lost 6 bases, with 22 bases spanning the gap. Germline V gene data show CDR1 as SGDLS and CDR2 as YYNGEE. This CDR3 has 15 amino acids. CDR3 nucleotide sequence: TGTGCCAACGGAATAGCGGACAGTGGACCCAATGAGCAGTTCTTC. Translating it yields CANGIADSGPNEQFF.

This chain joins TRBV27 and TRBJ1-2, with 10 bases lining up with TRBD1. The V gene end was trimmed by 5 bases and the J gene end by 7 bases; junction bases not matched to a gene: 4. The CDR3 sequence is 13 residues long. Per germline, CDR1 MNHEY and CDR2 SMNVEV (reference sequence). Written as DNA, the CDR3 is TGTGCCAGCAGTCCTGGGACAGGGGCTGGCTACACCTTC. Amino acid sequence: CASSPGTGAGYTF.

The chain recombines TRBV13 with TRBJ2-7; maybe TRBD2 (6 bases). V was shortened by 5 bases and J by 5 bases, with 16 bases between the two germline ends. The CDR3 totals 14 residues. Germline lookup yields CDR1 PRHDT and CDR2 FYEKMQ (reference sequence). CDR3 residues: CASSPEEGRDEQYF. The CDR3 nucleotides read TGTGCCAGCAGCCCCGAGGAGGGTAGGGACGAGCAGTACTTC.

The CDR3, as DNA: TGCGCCAGCAGCCAAGGAGGAAGAGGTGAAGCTTTCTTT. Its translation: CASSQGGRGEAFF. The chain couples TRBV4-3 to TRBJ1-1; D not certain. Per germline, CDR1 LGHNA and CDR2 YSLEER. The CDR3 loop spans 13 amino acids. Between the trimmed V and J ends, which lost 1 base and 7 bases, there was a span of 10 bases.

The chain uses TRBV18 and TRBJ2-5; D may be TRBD2 (6 bases). CDR3 length equals 13 residues. The V end was cut by 6 bases, the J end by 2 bases, with 10 bases between. In germline, CDR1 is KGHSH, CDR2 LQKENI. CDR3 loop: CASSEGLQETQYF. DNA of the CDR3: TGTGCCAGCTCGGAGGGGCTACAAGAGACCCAGTACTTC.

In DNA form, the CDR3 reads TGCAGCGTTGAAGGACAGGTCGGCGGATATGGCTACACCTTC. Residues: CSVEGQVGGYGYTF. This rearrangement joins TRBV29-1 to TRBJ1-2, with a possible D match to TRBD1 (6 bases). The CDR3 spans 14 residues. Germline CDR1 is SQVTM and CDR2 is ANQGSEA. V was shortened by 1 base and J by 5 bases, with 14 bases between the two germline ends. Supplemented by reference TRBV29-1 and TRBJ1-2, the full variable domain reads SAVISQKPSRDICQRGTSLTIQCQVDSQVTMMFWYRQQPGQSLTLIATANQGSEATYESGFVIDKFPISRPNLTFSTLTVSNMSPEDSSIYLCSVEGQVGGYGYTFGSGTRLTVV.

The chain joins TRBV11-2 to TRBJ1-5; no clear D. Trimming left V 1 base short and J 6 bases short, with 4 bases between. Germline V CDR1 and CDR2: SGHAT, FQNNGV. CDR3 length: 12 residues. The CDR3 DNA reads TGTGCCAGCAGCTTAGGGGGTCAGCCCCAGCATTTT. It is translated as CASSLGGQPQHF.

In its sample, this clone was seen a few times. The chain links TRBV9 to TRBJ2-7; D is unclear. The germline gives CDR1 SGDLS, CDR2 YYNGEE. The CDR3 consists of 13 residues. Trimming took 0 bases from V and 0 from J, leaving 4 bases between them. CDR3 bases: TGTGCCAGCAGCGTAGGAAGCTCCTACGAGCAGTACTTC. Translation: CASSVGSSYEQYF.

The chain employs TRBV18 and TRBJ2-7, with no clear D. Trimming left V 2 bases short and J 3 bases short, with 2 bases between. In germline, CDR1 is KGHSH, CDR2 LQKENI. This CDR3 has 11 residues. CDR3 residues: CASSPDYEQYF. CDR3 coding DNA: TGTGCCAGCTCACCAGACTACGAGCAGTACTTC.

This sequence joins TRBV5-1 and TRBJ2-5; 11 positions agree with TRBD1. This CDR3 region has 15 residues. Per the germline V gene, CDR1 is SGHRS and CDR2 is YFSETQ. J was trimmed by 5 bases and V by 3 bases; bases with no gene match: 6. CDR3 sequence reads: CASSSTGQGVETQYF. The CDR3, as DNA: TGCGCCAGCAGCTCGACGGGACAGGGGGTTGAGACCCAGTACTTC. Variable domain in full (rest from reference TRBV5-1 and TRBJ2-5): KAGVTQTPRYLIKTRGQQVTLSCSPISGHRSVSWYQQTPGQGLQFLFEYFSETQRNKGNFPGRFSGRQFSNSRSEMNVSTLELGDSALYLCASSSTGQGVETQYFGPGTRLLVL.

CDR3 nucleotides: TGTGCCAGCCCGGGACAGGGCACCGGGGAGCTGTTTTTT. It translates to CASPGQGTGELFF. This sequence joins TRBV6-1 and TRBJ2-2; TRBD1 matches at 9 bases. This CDR3 has 13 residues. Germline V gene data show CDR1 as MNHNS and CDR2 as SASEGT. The V gene end was trimmed by 8 bases and the J gene end by 4 bases; junction bases not matched to a gene: 2.

This chain connects TRBV6-8 to TRBJ2-1; D call uncertain. V was clipped by 5 bases and J by 9 bases, with 20 bases between them. The CDR3 totals 15 residues. Germline V CDR1 and CDR2: MNHGY, SAAAGT. The CDR3 loop reads CASSDHTLSSSEQFF. The CDR3 coding sequence is TGTGCCAGCAGTGACCATACACTAAGCAGTAGTGAGCAGTTCTTC.

This sequence joins TRBV4-2 and TRBJ2-7, with D possibly matching TRBD1 (6 bases). This CDR3 region has 16 residues. Trimming took off 3 bases at V and 1 base at J, with 16 bases between the two ends. The germline V gene has CDR1 LGHNA and CDR2 YNFKEQ. This CDR3 is CASSQAGVRPSYEQYF. The CDR3 nucleotides are TGTGCCAGCAGCCAGGCAGGGGTCCGACCATCCTACGAGCAGTACTTC.

This clone was observed a handful of times. J is TRBJ2-7 and V is TRBV15; possibly TRBD2 for D (5 bases). The CDR3 covers 15 residues. Trimming pared 0 bases from V and 0 bases from J, leaving 9 bases between. Germline assignment: CDR1 LNHNV and CDR2 YYDKDF (reference sequence). CDR3: CATSRDGLSSYEQYF. CDR3 nucleotide sequence: TGTGCCACCAGCAGAGATGGACTCAGCTCCTACGAGCAGTACTTC.

The chain carries TRBV30 and TRBJ2-5, with TRBD1 identical over 7 bases. Germline CDR1 and CDR2: GTSNPN and SVGIG (reference sequence). V was pared by 2 bases and J by 5 bases, with 11 bases of the junction left unmatched. The CDR3 extends over 15 amino acids. The CDR3 bases are TGTGCCTGGAGTACCGGGACAGCCTCCAGGGAGACCCAGTACTTC. It encodes CAWSTGTASRETQYF. The complete variable domain, with remaining parts taken from reference TRBV30 and TRBJ2-5, reads SQTIHQWPATLVQPVGSPLSLECTVEGTSNPNLYWYRQAAGRGLQLLFYSVGIGQISSEVPQNLSASRPQDRQFILSSKKLLLSDSGFYLCAWSTGTASRETQYFGPGTRLLVL.

The chain combines TRBV28 with TRBJ1-2; 12 nucleotides match TRBD1. The CDR3 contains 13 residues. Germline V gene data show CDR1 as MDHEN and CDR2 as SYDVKM. V was clipped by 9 bases and J by 8 bases; unmatched bases: 7. The chain's CDR3 is CASGDRGHGGYTF. The DNA for the CDR3 is TGTGCCAGTGGGGACAGGGGGCATGGAGGCTACACCTTC.

The chain recombines TRBV5-6 with TRBJ2-3; D unresolved. CDR1 is SGHDT and CDR2 is YYEEEE in the germline V gene. The CDR3 totals 12 residues. The germline V and J ends were trimmed by 4 bases and 8 bases, with 11 bases remaining between them. The CDR3 DNA sequence: TGTGCCAGCAGCACCGACCCTGTTACGCAGTATTTT. The encoded protein is CASSTDPVTQYF.

In its sample, this clone is large. The chain combines TRBV7-9 with TRBJ1-2; a possible D gene is TRBD1 (5 bases). This CDR3 has 12 residues. V was trimmed by 5 bases and J by 4 bases, leaving 8 bases between them. Germline CDR1 reads SEHNR; CDR2 reads FQNEAQ (reference sequence). The CDR3 is CASSLDSYGYTF. CDR3 bases: TGTGCCAGCAGCCTAGACAGCTATGGCTACACCTTC.

By sample fraction, this clone is medium-sized. Other DNA sequences in the same sample also yield this CDR3. The chain has TRBV5-3 and TRBJ2-6, with D tentatively TRBD1 or TRBD2 (6 bases each). TRBV5-3 is identified as an open reading frame with a role that is uncertain. Trimming removed 0 bases at V and 1 base at J, with 8 bases between. CDR3 length: 16 residues. In DNA form, the CDR3 reads TGTGCCAGAAGCTTGGGGGGGGCATCTGGGGCCAACGTCCTGACTTTC. This codes for CARSLGGASGANVLTF.

This chain uses TRBV18 with TRBJ1-1, with D unclear. This CDR3 is built from 13 residues. In germline, CDR1 is KGHSH, CDR2 LQKENI. Trimming shortened V by 2 bases and J by 6 bases, and 10 bases separated the two germline ends. The CDR3 sequence is CASSPGGRAEAFF. Here the CDR3 DNA reads TGTGCCAGCTCACCAGGAGGGCGGGCTGAAGCTTTCTTT.

V usage is TRBV28 and J usage is TRBJ1-5, with a tentative D call TRBD1 (5 bases). This CDR3 is built from 17 residues. The germline gives CDR1 MDHEN, CDR2 SYDVKM. Trimming shortened V by 4 bases and J by 1 base, and 17 bases separated the two germline ends. CDR3 sequence (DNA): TGTGCCAGCAGTTCCACCTGGGGCGGGGAAAGCAATCAGCCCCAGCATTTT. It codes for CASSSTWGGESNQPQHF.

V is TRBV5-1 and J is TRBJ2-3, with D perhaps matching TRBD2 (5 bases). In germline, CDR1 is SGHRS, CDR2 YFSETQ. The CDR3 length is 16 residues. With 0 bases removed from V and 1 base from J, the gap between germline ends came to 12 bases. Here the CDR3 DNA reads TGCGCCAGCAGCTTGGCCTCGGCGGGCCGCACAGATACGCAGTATTTT. Amino acids: CASSLASAGRTDTQYF.

This chain uses TRBV7-9 with TRBJ1-5; D is perhaps TRBD1 (5 bases). Trimming left V 1 base short and J 5 bases short, with 21 bases between. Germline loops: CDR1 SEHNR, CDR2 FQNEAQ (reference sequence). The CDR3 length is 18 residues. For the CDR3, the DNA is TGTGCCAGCAGCTTAGAGGTGGGGCATGGCATAGGGCATCAGCCCCAGCATTTT. Protein sequence: CASSLEVGHGIGHQPQHF.

The V gene is TRBV4-1, the J gene TRBJ2-7; D remains ambiguous. The V gene's germline CDR1 is MGHRA and CDR2 YSYEKL. Trimming took 0 bases from V and 4 from J, leaving 10 bases between them. This CDR3 is built from 14 residues. CDR3 sequence reads: CASSQDTLEYEQYF. The CDR3 coding sequence is TGCGCCAGCAGCCAAGATACTCTAGAGTACGAGCAGTACTTC.